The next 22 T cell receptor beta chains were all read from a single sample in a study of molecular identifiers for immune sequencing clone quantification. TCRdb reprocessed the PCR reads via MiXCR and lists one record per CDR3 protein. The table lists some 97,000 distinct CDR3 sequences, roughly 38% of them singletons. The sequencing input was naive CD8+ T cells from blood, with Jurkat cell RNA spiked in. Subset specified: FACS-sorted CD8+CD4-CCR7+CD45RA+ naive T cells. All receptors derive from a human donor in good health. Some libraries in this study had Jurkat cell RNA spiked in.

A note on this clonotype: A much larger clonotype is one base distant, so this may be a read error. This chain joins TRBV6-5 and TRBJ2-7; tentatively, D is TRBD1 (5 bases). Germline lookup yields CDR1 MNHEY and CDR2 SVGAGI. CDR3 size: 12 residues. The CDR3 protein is CASRYSGSEQYF. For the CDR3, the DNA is TGTGCCAGCAGATACTCAGGGTCCGAGCAGTACTTC.

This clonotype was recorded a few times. CDR3 amino acids: CASRGGTQYF. CDR3 in DNA: TGTGCCAGCCGAGGGGGGACCCAGTACTTC. V usage is TRBV28 and J usage is TRBJ2-5; TRBD1 might be the D (6 bases). V was pared by 8 bases and J by 7 bases, with 8 bases between. The CDR3 loop spans 10 amino acids. The germline V gene encodes CDR1 MDHEN and CDR2 SYDVKM.

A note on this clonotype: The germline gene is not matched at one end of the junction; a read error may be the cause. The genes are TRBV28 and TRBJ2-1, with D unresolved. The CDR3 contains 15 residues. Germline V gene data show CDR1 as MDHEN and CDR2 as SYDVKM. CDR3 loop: CASSSLHNSYNERFF. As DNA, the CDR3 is TGTGCCAGCAGTTCTCTCCATAACTCCTACAATGAGCGGTTCTTC.

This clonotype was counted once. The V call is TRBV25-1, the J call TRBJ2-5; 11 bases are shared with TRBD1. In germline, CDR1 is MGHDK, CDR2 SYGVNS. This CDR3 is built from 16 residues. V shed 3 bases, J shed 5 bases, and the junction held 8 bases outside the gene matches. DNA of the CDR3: TGTGCCAGCAGTGAGTGGGGACAGGGGGATTGGGAGACCCAGTACTTC. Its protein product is CASSEWGQGDWETQYF.

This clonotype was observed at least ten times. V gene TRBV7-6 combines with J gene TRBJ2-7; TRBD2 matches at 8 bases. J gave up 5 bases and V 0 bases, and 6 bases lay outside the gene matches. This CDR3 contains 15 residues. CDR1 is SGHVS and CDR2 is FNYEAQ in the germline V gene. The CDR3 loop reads CASSLALAGGNEQYF. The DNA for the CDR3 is TGTGCCAGCAGCTTAGCGCTAGCGGGTGGAAACGAGCAGTACTTC.

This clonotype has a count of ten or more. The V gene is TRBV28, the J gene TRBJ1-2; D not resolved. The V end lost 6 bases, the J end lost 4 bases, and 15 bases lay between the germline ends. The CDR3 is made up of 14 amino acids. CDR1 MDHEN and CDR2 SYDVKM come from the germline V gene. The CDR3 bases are TGTGCCAGCAGGGTGAGCGGTTCGCTCTATGGCTACACCTTC. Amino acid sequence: CASRVSGSLYGYTF.

The CDR3: CASTLHPSGNGEQFF. Written as DNA, the CDR3 is TGTGCCAGCACCCTTCACCCTAGCGGGAATGGTGAGCAGTTCTTC. The gene calls are TRBV14 and TRBJ2-1; 9 bases fit TRBD2. The CDR3 totals 15 residues. The ends lost 7 bases at V and 9 bases at J; junction bases unmatched: 13. Germline V CDR1 and CDR2: SGHDN, FVKESK.

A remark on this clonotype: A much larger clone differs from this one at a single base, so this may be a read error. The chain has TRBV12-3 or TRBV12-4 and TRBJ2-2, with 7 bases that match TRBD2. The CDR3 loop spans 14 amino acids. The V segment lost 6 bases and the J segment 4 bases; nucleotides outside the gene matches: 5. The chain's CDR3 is CASRFASGTGELFF. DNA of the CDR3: TGTGCCAGCAGATTCGCTAGCGGCACCGGGGAGCTGTTTTTT.

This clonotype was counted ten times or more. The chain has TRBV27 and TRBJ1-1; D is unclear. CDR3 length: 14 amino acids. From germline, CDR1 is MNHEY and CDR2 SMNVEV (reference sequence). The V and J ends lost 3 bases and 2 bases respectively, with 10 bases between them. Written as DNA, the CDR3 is TGTGCCAGCAGTTTTGGTGCAGGTAACACTGAAGCTTTCTTT. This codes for CASSFGAGNTEAFF.

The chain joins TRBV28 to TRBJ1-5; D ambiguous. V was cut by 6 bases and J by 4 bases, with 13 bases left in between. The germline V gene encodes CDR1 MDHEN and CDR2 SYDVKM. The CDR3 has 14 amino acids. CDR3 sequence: CASRPDWLNQPQHF. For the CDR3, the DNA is TGTGCCAGCAGACCTGATTGGTTAAATCAGCCCCAGCATTTT.

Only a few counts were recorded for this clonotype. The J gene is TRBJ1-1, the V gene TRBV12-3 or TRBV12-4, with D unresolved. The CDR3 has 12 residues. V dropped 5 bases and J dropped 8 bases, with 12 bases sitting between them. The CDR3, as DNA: TGTGCCAGCAGTCCCCCCACCGGGGAAGCTTTCTTT. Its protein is CASSPPTGEAFF.

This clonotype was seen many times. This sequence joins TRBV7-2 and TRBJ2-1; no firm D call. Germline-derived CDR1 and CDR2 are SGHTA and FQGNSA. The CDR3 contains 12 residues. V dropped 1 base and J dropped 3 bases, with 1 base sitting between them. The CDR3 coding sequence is TGTGCCAGCAGCTTAGTCTACAATGAGCAGTTCTTC. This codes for CASSLVYNEQFF.

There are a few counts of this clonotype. The CDR3 spells CASSYSPAASTDTQYF. CDR3 coding DNA: TGTGCCAGCAGTTACTCTCCAGCGGCCAGCACAGATACGCAGTATTTT. This chain joins TRBV6-2 or TRBV6-3 and TRBJ2-3, with D tentatively TRBD2 (5 bases). V lost 0 bases and J 0 bases, leaving 10 bases between the germline ends. Germline assignment: CDR1 MNHEY and CDR2 SVGEGT. This CDR3 has 16 amino acids.

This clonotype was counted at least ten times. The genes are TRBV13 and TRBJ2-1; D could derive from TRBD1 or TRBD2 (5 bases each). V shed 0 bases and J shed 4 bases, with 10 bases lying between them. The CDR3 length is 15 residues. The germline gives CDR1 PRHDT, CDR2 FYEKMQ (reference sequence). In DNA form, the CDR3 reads TGTGCCAGCAGCTTAGGGCGAGGGGTGTACAATGAGCAGTTCTTC. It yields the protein CASSLGRGVYNEQFF.

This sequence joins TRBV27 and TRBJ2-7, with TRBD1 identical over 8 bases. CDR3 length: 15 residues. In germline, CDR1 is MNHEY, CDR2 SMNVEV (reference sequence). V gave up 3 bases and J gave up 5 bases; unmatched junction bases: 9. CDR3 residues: CASSLFPGGWNEQYF. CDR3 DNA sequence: TGTGCCAGCAGTTTGTTCCCAGGGGGCTGGAACGAGCAGTACTTC.

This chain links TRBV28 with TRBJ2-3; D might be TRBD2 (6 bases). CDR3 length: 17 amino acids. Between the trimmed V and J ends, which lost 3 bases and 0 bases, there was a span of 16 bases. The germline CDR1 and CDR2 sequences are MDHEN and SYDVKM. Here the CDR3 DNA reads TGTGCCAGCAGTTTCCCCGGTGTAGCGGTTAGCACAGATACGCAGTATTTT. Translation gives CASSFPGVAVSTDTQYF.

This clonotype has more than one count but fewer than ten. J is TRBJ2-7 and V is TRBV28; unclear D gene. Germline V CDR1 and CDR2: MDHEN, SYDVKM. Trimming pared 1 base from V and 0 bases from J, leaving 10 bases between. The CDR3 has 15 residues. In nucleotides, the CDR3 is TGTGCCAGCAGTTTATACAGCCGAGTCTCCTACGAGCAGTACTTC. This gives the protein CASSLYSRVSYEQYF.

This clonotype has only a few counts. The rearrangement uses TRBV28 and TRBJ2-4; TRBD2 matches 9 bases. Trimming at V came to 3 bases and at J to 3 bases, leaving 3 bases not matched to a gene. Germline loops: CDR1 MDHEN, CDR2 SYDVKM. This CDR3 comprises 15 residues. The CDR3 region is CASSFSSGVKNIQYF. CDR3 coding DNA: TGTGCCAGCAGTTTCTCTAGCGGGGTCAAAAACATTCAGTACTTC.

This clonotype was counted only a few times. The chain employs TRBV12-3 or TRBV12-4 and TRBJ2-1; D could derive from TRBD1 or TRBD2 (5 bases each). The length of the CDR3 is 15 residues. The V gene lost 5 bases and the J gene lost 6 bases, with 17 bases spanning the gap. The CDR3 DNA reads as TGTGCCAGCAGTGATCGGGGACCAATAGCCAATGAGCAGTTCTTC. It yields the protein CASSDRGPIANEQFF.

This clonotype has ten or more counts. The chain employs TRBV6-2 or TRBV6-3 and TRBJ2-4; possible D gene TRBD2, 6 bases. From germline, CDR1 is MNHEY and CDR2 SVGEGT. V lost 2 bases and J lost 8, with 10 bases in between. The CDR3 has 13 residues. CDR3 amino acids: CASSYQGLDIQYF. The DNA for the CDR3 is TGTGCCAGCAGTTACCAGGGACTTGACATTCAGTACTTC.

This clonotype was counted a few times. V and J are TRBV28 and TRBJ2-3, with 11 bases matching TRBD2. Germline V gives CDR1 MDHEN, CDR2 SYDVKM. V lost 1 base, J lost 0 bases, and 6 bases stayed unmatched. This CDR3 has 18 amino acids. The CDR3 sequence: CASSLLGTSGYSTDTQYF. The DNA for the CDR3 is TGTGCCAGCAGTTTATTGGGGACTAGCGGATATAGCACAGATACGCAGTATTTT.

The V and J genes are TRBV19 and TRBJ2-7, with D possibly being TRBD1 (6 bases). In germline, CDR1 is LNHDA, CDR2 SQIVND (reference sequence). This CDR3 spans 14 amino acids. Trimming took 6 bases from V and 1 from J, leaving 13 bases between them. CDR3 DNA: TGTGCCAGTAGCAAGGGCAGGGGTTCCTACGAGCAGTACTTC. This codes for CASSKGRGSYEQYF.